This TCR beta chain was recovered during a study of T cells in women clearing cervical HPV infection. Generated by immunoSEQ multiplex PCR, the TCRdb table keeps only in-frame clones and is missing some. The data include some 14,000 clones; the top ten clones carry about a fifth. The sequence came from a woman aged 18 to 75 with a cervical HPV16 infection that either progressed to CIN3+ or cleared (not recorded which). Sequencing was carried out using blood buffy coat.

The CDR3 DNA, read in part, is TGTGCCAGCAGCTCCGGGGGGGGGCAAGAGACC. Amino acids: CASSSGGGQET. The full-length CDR3 reads as CASSSGGGQETQYF. The rearrangement joins TRBV11-2 to TRBJ2-5, with 8 nucleotides matching TRBD2. The CDR3 extends 3 residues past the end of the read, so its final part is completed from the germline J gene. Germline V CDR1 and CDR2: SGHAT, FQNNGV. J lost 2 bases, V lost 4 bases, and 3 bases had no gene match. This CDR3 has 14 amino acids. The whole variable domain, remainder taken from reference TRBV11-2 and TRBJ2-5, is EAGVAQSPRYKIIEKRQSVAFWCNPISGHATLYWYQQILGQGPKLLIQFQNNGVVDDSQLPKDRFSAERLKGVDSTLKIQPAKLEDSAVYLCASSSGGGQETQYFGPGTRLLVL.